A selection of T cell receptor beta chains follows, all from one sample in a study of blood T cells in healthy people across ages. In TCRdb, the 5' RACE reads were re-called with MiXCR into one record per CDR3 protein. The sample has some 1.4 million distinct CDR3 sequences, roughly 40% seen once. The material sequenced was blood. The receptors shown here come from a woman younger than 35 in good health. CDR3s include the opening cysteine and the closing phenylalanine or tryptophan. D genes are given only for firm matches. Clone size is shown for a subset of rows, as once, few, many or a class of expanded clone.

J	size	D	V	DNA	CDR3
TRBJ2-2	NA	TRBD2	TRBV2	TGTGCCAGCAGCAGCGGGGGTAGAAACACCGGGGAGCTGTTTTTT	CASSSGGRNTGELFF
TRBJ1-6	NA	NA	TRBV25-1	TGTGCCAGCAGAGGGACATTCAATAATTCACCCCTCCACTTT	CASRGTFNNSPLHF
TRBJ2-3	few	TRBD2	TRBV6-6	TGTGCCAGCAGCCCTGTCGGGACTAGCGGCACAGATACGCAGTATTTT	CASSPVGTSGTDTQYF
TRBJ2-7	NA	TRBD2	TRBV20-1	TGCAGTGCTAGCCGGGACTACTACGAGCAGTACTTC	CSASRDYYEQYF
TRBJ1-1	NA	NA	TRBV2	TGTGCCAGCAGTGAGGAGAAGTCGGGATACAGTGAAGCTTTCTTT	CASSEEKSGYSEAFF
TRBJ1-5	many	NA	TRBV6-5	TGTGCCAGCAGTTACAATAGCAATCAGCCCCAGCATTTT	CASSYNSNQPQHF
TRBJ2-7	many	NA	TRBV4-1	TGCGCCAGCAGCCAAGATCACTCCTACGAGCAGTACTTC	CASSQDHSYEQYF
TRBJ2-7	NA	TRBD2	TRBV6-5	TGTGCCAGCAGTTACTCTCCGACTAGCGGGGCCTACGAGCAGTACTTC	CASSYSPTSGAYEQYF
TRBJ2-3	NA	TRBD2	TRBV7-3	TGTGCCAGCAGCTTAAGTCGACTAGCGGGGACAGATACGCAGTATTTT	CASSLSRLAGTDTQYF
TRBJ1-2	once	NA	TRBV15	TGTGCCACCAGCAGAGTGATGAGCTATGGCTACACCTTC	CATSRVMSYGYTF
TRBJ1-1	NA	NA	TRBV27	TGTGCCAGCAGTTACCGGGTAAGGATGAACACTGAAGCTTTCTTT	CASSYRVRMNTEAFF
TRBJ2-3	NA	NA	TRBV10-3	TGTGCCATCAGTGAGCCATCCCCGGCCCGCGGGGGCACAGATACGCAGTATTTT	CAISEPSPARGGTDTQYF
TRBJ2-3	NA	TRBD1	TRBV27	TGTGCCAGCAGTCTGGACAGGGATCGGGATACGCAGTATTTT	CASSLDRDRDTQYF
TRBJ2-1	few	TRBD2	TRBV20-1	TGCAGTGCTAGAGAACTTGGGACTAGCGGGAGCTCCTACAATGAGCAGTTCTTC	CSARELGTSGSSYNEQFF
TRBJ2-3	NA	TRBD1	TRBV9	TGTGCCAGCAGCTCCCGCGGTACAGGGGTCACAGATACGCAGTATTTT	CASSSRGTGVTDTQYF
TRBJ2-1	NA	TRBD2	TRBV20-1	TGCAGTGCACCCTGGGACTACTGGGATAATGAGCAGTTCTTC	CSAPWDYWDNEQFF
TRBJ2-7	NA	NA	TRBV20-1	TGCAGTGCTCACGGCAGGTGGGGTGAGCAGTACTTC	CSAHGRWGEQYF
TRBJ2-7	NA	TRBD2	TRBV29-1	TGCAGCGTTGATTCGCTAGCGGGAGGGCCGGGGTACAATGAGCAGTACTTC	CSVDSLAGGPGYNEQYF
TRBJ2-1	NA	TRBD2	TRBV9	TGTGCCAGCAGCCCCCGTAGCGGGAGCTCCTACAAGGAGCAGTTCTTC	CASSPRSGSSYKEQFF
TRBJ2-5	NA	TRBD2	TRBV20-1	TGCAGTGCTAGAGATTGGGGGATAGCGGGGGGGCGAGAGACCCAGTACTTC	CSARDWGIAGGRETQYF
TRBJ2-7	many	NA	TRBV29-1	TGCAGCGTTGCGAGGGGTTCCTACGAGCAGTACTTC	CSVARGSYEQYF
TRBJ2-3	NA	TRBD2	TRBV7-9	TGTGCCAGCAGCATGACTAGCGGGGACATGGATACGCAGTATTTT	CASSMTSGDMDTQYF
TRBJ2-1	NA	TRBD2	TRBV6-5	TGTGCCAGCAGTTACTTAATGACTAGCGGCAAGGGTGATGAGCAGTTCTTC	CASSYLMTSGKGDEQFF
TRBJ2-2	few	TRBD2	TRBV9	TGTGCCAGCGGGACTAGCGTTGTCGGGGAGCTGTTTTTT	CASGTSVVGELFF
TRBJ2-3	NA	TRBD2	TRBV7-2	TGTGCCAGCAGCCCTAGCGGGGGGGCCGCAGGGAATACGCAGTATTTT	CASSPSGGAAGNTQYF
TRBJ2-7	NA	TRBD2	TRBV20-1	TGCAGTGCTAGCTACGGCGGGGGGCCGGATTACAATGAGCAGTACTTC	CSASYGGGPDYNEQYF
TRBJ2-7	NA	TRBD2	TRBV6-1	TGTGCCAGCAGTCCTCGGCCCGGGACTAGCGGATCCTCCTACAATGAGCAGTACTTC	CASSPRPGTSGSSYNEQYF
TRBJ2-7	NA	TRBD1	TRBV2	TGCGCCAGCACCACAGGGACAGGGGGATCCGAGCAGTACTTC	CASTTGTGGSEQYF
TRBJ1-1	NA	NA	TRBV21-1	TGTGCCAGCAGCCTCCCGGGACGGGAGGCAGGGGCTTTCTTT	CASSLPGREAGAFF
TRBJ2-5	once	TRBD2	TRBV15	TGTGCCACCAGCACCATAACTAGCGGGGTGGGTGAGACCCAGTACTTC	CATSTITSGVGETQYF
TRBJ2-5	NA	TRBD2	TRBV10-3	TGTGTCATCAGTGAGTCAGAACTAGCGGGAGGCTCGGGGGAGCAGTACTTC	CVISESELAGGSGEQYF
TRBJ2-7	NA	TRBD2	TRBV20-1	TGCAGTGCTAGACACCATAGCGGGGACTACGAGCAGTACTTC	CSARHHSGDYEQYF
TRBJ1-3	NA	NA	TRBV6-1	TGTGCCAGCAGTGAAAAAGGACTCTCAAGGGGGTCTGGAAACACCATATATTTT	CASSEKGLSRGSGNTIYF
TRBJ2-3	few	NA	TRBV7-9	TGTGCCAGCACCCCGCCCGGGACGGACCTAGATACGCAGTATTTT	CASTPPGTDLDTQYF
TRBJ1-2	many	NA	TRBV27	TGTGCCAGCAGTTTGAGTCAGAACTATGGCTACACCTTC	CASSLSQNYGYTF
TRBJ1-1	NA	NA	TRBV9	TGTGCCAGCAGGACGGGAGTCCAATACACTGAAGCTTTCTTT	CASRTGVQYTEAFF
TRBJ2-1	once	TRBD1	TRBV15	TGTGCCACCAGCCGGGTTGGACAGGGTTTCGATGAGCAGTTCTTC	CATSRVGQGFDEQFF
TRBJ2-4	NA	NA	TRBV6-5	TGTGCCAGCAGTTACGAGGCAGCGTTCCAACCGGGGGAGCAGTACTTC	CASSYEAAFQPGEQYF
TRBJ2-7	few	TRBD1	TRBV10-3	TGTGCCATCAGTGAGAGCGACAGGGCCCACGAGCAGTACTTC	CAISESDRAHEQYF
TRBJ1-1	NA	TRBD1	TRBV6-5	TGTGCCAGCAGTTACTCGAGGAGAAACAGGGGACTGCCCCCTATGAACACTGAAGCTTTCTTT	CASSYSRRNRGLPPMNTEAFF
TRBJ2-5	NA	NA	TRBV7-9	TGTGCCAGCAGCTTAGGAAGCGAGCCCCAAGAGACCCAGTACTTC	CASSLGSEPQETQYF
TRBJ1-2	NA	NA	TRBV10-1	TGCGCCAGCAGTCCCAGACAGACCGGCTATGGCTACACCTTC	CASSPRQTGYGYTF
TRBJ2-1	few	TRBD2	TRBV9	TGTGCCAGCAGCCGCAGCGGGAGCCACGGGGATGAGCAGTTCTTC	CASSRSGSHGDEQFF
TRBJ1-1	few	NA	TRBV5-5	TGTGCCAGCAGCTCCACAGGGTTTGAAGCTTTCTTT	CASSSTGFEAFF
TRBJ1-6	NA	NA	TRBV6-6	TGTGCCAGCATGAATGGCGATTCACCCCTCCACTTT	CASMNGDSPLHF
TRBJ1-2	NA	TRBD1	TRBV7-6	TGTGCCAGCAGCTTAGAATCGATTGCGACAGGGAAGACTTTCTATGGCTACACCTTC	CASSLESIATGKTFYGYTF
TRBJ2-3	NA	NA	TRBV5-4	TGTGCCAGCATGCAGGAGGGGTCTAGCACAGATACGCAGTATTTT	CASMQEGSSTDTQYF
TRBJ2-7	NA	NA	TRBV15	TGTGCTACCAGCAGAGATGTCTCAGGGAACGAGCAGTACTTC	CATSRDVSGNEQYF
TRBJ2-3	NA	TRBD1	TRBV11-1	TGTGCCAGTAACAGGGGGCAGGCAGGTACGCAGTATTTT	CASNRGQAGTQYF
TRBJ2-3	NA	TRBD2	TRBV20-1	TGCAGTGCCAACATACATCGCGGGGGGCGATCAGATACGCAGTATTTT	CSANIHRGGRSDTQYF
TRBJ2-3	once	NA	TRBV2	TGTGCCACCCAGAGTGAGGTCCGAAGCACAGATACGCAGTATTTT	CATQSEVRSTDTQYF
TRBJ2-3	NA	TRBD1	TRBV7-6	TGTGCCAGCAGCCCTATCCCGACAGGGACCCTAAATACGCAGTATTTT	CASSPIPTGTLNTQYF
TRBJ2-5	NA	NA	TRBV6-6	TGTGCCAGCAGACGACAGGAGTGGGAGACCCAGTACTTC	CASRRQEWETQYF
TRBJ1-2	few	NA	TRBV20-1	TGCGGACGGGGGGGAAGGACCGGCTATGGCTACACCTTC	CGRGGRTGYGYTF
TRBJ2-7	few	TRBD2	TRBV6-6	TGTGCCAGCAGCGGACTAGCGAGATCCTACGAGCAGTACTTC	CASSGLARSYEQYF
TRBJ2-6	NA	NA	TRBV5-8	TGTGCCAGCAGCTGGTTCCAGGGGGGGAATGGGGCCAACGTCCTGACTTTC	CASSWFQGGNGANVLTF
TRBJ2-1	few	TRBD2	TRBV5-1	TGCGCCAGCAGCCCGGAGGGAGGGACCTGGTACAATGAGCAGTTCTTC	CASSPEGGTWYNEQFF